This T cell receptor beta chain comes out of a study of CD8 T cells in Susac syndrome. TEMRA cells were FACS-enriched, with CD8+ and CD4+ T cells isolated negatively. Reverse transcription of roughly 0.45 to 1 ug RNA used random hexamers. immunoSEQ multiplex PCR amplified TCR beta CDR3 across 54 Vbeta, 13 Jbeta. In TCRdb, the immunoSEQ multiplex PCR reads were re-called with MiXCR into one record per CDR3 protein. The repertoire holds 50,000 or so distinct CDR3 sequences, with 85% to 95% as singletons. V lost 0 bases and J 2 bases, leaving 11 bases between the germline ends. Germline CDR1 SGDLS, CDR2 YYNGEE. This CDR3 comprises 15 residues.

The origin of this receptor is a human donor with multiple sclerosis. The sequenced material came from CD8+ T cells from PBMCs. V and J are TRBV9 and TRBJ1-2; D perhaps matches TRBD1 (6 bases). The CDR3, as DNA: TGTGCCAGCAGCGTAGAAGTAGGGGGAAACTATGGCTACACCTTC. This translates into CASSVEVGGNYGYTF.